The T cell receptor beta chain under discussion was sequenced for a study of T cells in narcolepsy. Study-level information: Healthy controls were enrolled alongside patients with narcolepsy type 1 or type 2. Study-wide points: In some patient and control memory CD4+ samples, autoreactive clones were absent. Same-patient CSF and blood CD4+ T cell clonotypes included HCRT-specific and TRIB2-specific autoreactive ones.

TCRdb keeps only in-frame clones here, not all; method: immunoSEQ multiplex PCR. The sample shows about 27,000 clones, 75% to 85% of them seen only once. Concerning this clone itself: As yet, its antigen is unknown.

V lost 1 base and J lost 1; bases outside the gene matches: 5. From germline, CDR1 is MNHNS and CDR2 SASEGT. The length of the CDR3 is 16 residues. The sample comprised CD45RA- memory CD4+ T cells from PBMCs. The chain combines TRBV6-1 with TRBJ2-3, with 7 positions matching TRBD2. The TCR was taken from a human donor with narcolepsy. CDR3 protein: CASSEGGGSRTDTQYF. The CDR3 DNA follows: TGTGCCAGCAGTGAAGGGGGGGGGTCCCGCACAGATACGCAGTATTTT.